Below, 26 T cell receptor beta chains from the same sample are listed, as sequenced in a study of blood T cell repertoires in COVID-19. The table came from immunoSEQ multiplex PCR; TCRdb's copy has only in-frame clones and leaves some out. The table shows roughly 60,000 clones, with 70% to 90% occurring only once. The specimen was peripheral blood. These receptor sequences come from a human donor in a cohort sampled during active COVID-19.

This clone was seen a few times. The rearrangement links TRBV4-1 to TRBJ1-5; the D gene is possibly TRBD1 (5 bases). Germline lookup yields CDR1 MGHRA and CDR2 YSYEKL. There are 13 residues in the CDR3. V was clipped by 1 base and J by 6 bases, with 7 bases between them. This CDR3 is CASSQVGGQPQHF. In DNA, the CDR3 is TGCGCCAGCAGCCAAGTGGGGGGTCAGCCCCAGCATTTT.

The gene calls are TRBV6-6 and TRBJ1-5; D remains ambiguous. CDR1 and CDR2 (germline): MNHNY, SVGAGI (reference sequence). The CDR3 contains 14 residues. Trimming took 3 bases from V and 2 from J, leaving 8 bases between them. CDR3 bases: TGTGCCAGCAGTTATAGAGGTGGCAATCAGCCCCAGCATTTT. Its translation is CASSYRGGNQPQHF.

The CDR3 here is CASGAGGFTEAFF. CDR3 DNA: TGTGCCAGCGGAGCAGGGGGGTTCACTGAAGCTTTCTTT. The chain uses TRBV6-6 and TRBJ1-1, with TRBD1 identical over 7 bases. The germline V gene encodes CDR1 MNHNY and CDR2 SVGAGI (reference sequence). The V segment lost 8 bases and the J segment 4 bases; nucleotides outside the gene matches: 7. The CDR3 loop spans 13 amino acids.

V usage is TRBV9 and J usage is TRBJ2-1; D might be TRBD2 (5 bases). Trimming removed 0 bases from V and 6 bases from J, with 16 bases in between. This CDR3 has 16 amino acids. Germline values: CDR1 SGDLS, CDR2 YYNGEE. CDR3 protein: CASSVAASFLPNEQFF. The CDR3 nucleotides are TGTGCCAGCAGCGTAGCGGCTAGCTTCCTTCCCAATGAGCAGTTCTTC.

The chain couples TRBV6-5 to TRBJ1-1, with D unclear. The CDR3 loop spans 13 amino acids. V was cut by 6 bases and J by 0 bases, with 8 bases left in between. Germline V gene lookup returns CDR1 MNHEY and CDR2 SVGAGI. The CDR3 here is CASSRGVNTEAFF. For the CDR3, the DNA is TGTGCCAGCAGCCGGGGAGTGAACACTGAAGCTTTCTTT.

The chain uses TRBV28 and TRBJ1-1; D possibly corresponds to TRBD1 (6 bases). The germline V gene encodes CDR1 MDHEN and CDR2 SYDVKM. V lost 3 bases and J 4 bases, leaving 12 bases between the germline ends. This CDR3 comprises 14 residues. The CDR3 nucleotides are TGTGCCAGCAGTTTCAGGGGTGGGTCCACTGAAGCTTTCTTT. Translated, it gives CASSFRGGSTEAFF.

The chain joins TRBV27 to TRBJ2-5; D not resolved. The germline V gene encodes CDR1 MNHEY and CDR2 SMNVEV (reference sequence). The length of the CDR3 is 13 residues. Trimming left V 3 bases short and J 2 bases short, with 7 bases between. In DNA form, the CDR3 reads TGTGCCAGCAGTTTGCTGAGACAAGAGACCCAGTACTTC. It is translated as CASSLLRQETQYF.

The chain recombines TRBV6-4 with TRBJ1-1; TRBD1 is a possible D gene (5 bases). The CDR3 covers 15 residues. Germline values: CDR1 MRHNA, CDR2 SNTAGT. Trimming took 4 bases from V and 0 from J, leaving 12 bases between them. The CDR3 region has the DNA TGTGCCAGCAGTGCAGACAGCCAGATGAACACTGAAGCTTTCTTT. Translated: CASSADSQMNTEAFF.

The chain uses TRBV3-1 (or the pseudogene TRBV3-2) and TRBJ2-2; 8 positions match TRBD2. The ends lost 1 base at V and 3 bases at J; junction bases unmatched: 1. There are 15 residues in the CDR3. Germline lookup yields CDR1 LGHDT and CDR2 YNNKEL (reference sequence). Here the CDR3 DNA reads TGTGCCAGCAGCCAAGCAGCGGGGGACACCGGGGAGCTGTTTTTT. This encodes CASSQAAGDTGELFF.

V is TRBV5-5 and J is TRBJ2-5; 8 nucleotides agree with TRBD1. This CDR3 is 15 amino acids long. The V and J ends lost 3 bases and 5 bases, in that order; junction bases with no gene match: 9. Germline lookup yields CDR1 SGHKS and CDR2 YYEKEE (reference sequence). The CDR3 DNA follows: TGTGCCAGCAGCTCCTCCTCAGGGGGCTGGGAGACCCAGTACTTC. Amino acids: CASSSSSGGWETQYF.

This clone was seen just once. V usage is TRBV19 and J usage is TRBJ2-5; the match to TRBD2 covers 11 bases. CDR1 and CDR2 from the germline V gene are LNHDA and SQIVND (reference sequence). The CDR3 is made up of 17 amino acids. With 7 bases clipped from V and 2 bases from J, the junction kept 12 bases outside the gene matches. DNA of the CDR3: TGTGCCAGTACCCCTTTATGGGCTAGCGGGGGGCAAGAGACCCAGTACTTC. Translating gives CASTPLWASGGQETQYF.

The gene calls are TRBV30 and TRBJ1-2; no clear D. Germline V lookup: CDR1 GTSNPN, CDR2 SVGIG (reference sequence). Trimming removed 1 base from V and 8 bases from J, with 8 bases in between. The CDR3 has 11 amino acids. DNA for the CDR3: TGTGCCTGGAGTGAACAGAGAGGCTACACCTTC. It codes for CAWSEQRGYTF.

The chain joins TRBV9 to TRBJ1-1, with 9 bases lining up with TRBD1. Germline CDR1 and CDR2: SGDLS and YYNGEE. CDR3 length: 15 amino acids. Trimming took 3 bases from V and 0 from J; bases not matched to a gene: 3. This CDR3 is CASSEGTGMNTEAFF. DNA for the CDR3: TGTGCCAGCAGCGAAGGGACAGGGATGAACACTGAAGCTTTCTTT. The full variable domain, with the rest looked up from reference TRBV9 and TRBJ1-1, is DSGVTQTPKHLITATGQRVTLRCSPRSGDLSVYWYQQSLDQGLQFLIQYYNGEERAKGNILERFSAQQFPDLHSELNLSSLELGDSALYFCASSEGTGMNTEAFFGQGTRLTVV.

The chain couples TRBV24-1 to TRBJ1-2, with D maybe TRBD1 (6 bases). The CDR3 runs 13 residues. Germline CDR1 is KGHDR and CDR2 is SFDVKD. Trimming shortened V by 3 bases and J by 6 bases, and 10 bases separated the two germline ends. The CDR3 protein is CATSDGAGDGYTF. The CDR3 DNA follows: TGTGCCACCAGTGATGGGGCAGGGGATGGCTACACCTTC.

V gene TRBV10-2 combines with J gene TRBJ1-5; 8 bases match TRBD1. Germline V gene data show CDR1 as WSHSY and CDR2 as SAAADI. CDR3 length: 13 residues. With 5 bases clipped from V and 6 bases from J, the junction kept 3 bases outside the gene matches. The CDR3 here is CASSYGQGQPQHF. The CDR3 coding sequence is TGCGCCAGCAGTTACGGACAGGGTCAGCCCCAGCATTTT.

This clone was counted at least ten times. The genes are TRBV11-3 and TRBJ2-1, with D perhaps matching TRBD2 (7 bases). The CDR3 has 16 residues. CDR1 and CDR2 (germline): SGHNT, YENEEA. The ends were cut back, 4 bases at V and 0 bases at J, with 13 bases in the middle. CDR3 sequence (DNA): TGTGCCAGCAGCTCCCCGGGGGGCCGCTCCTACAATGAGCAGTTCTTC. Amino acid sequence: CASSSPGGRSYNEQFF.

The V call is TRBV19, the J call TRBJ2-2, with a possible D match to TRBD2 (6 bases). CDR3 size: 15 residues. The V end lost 6 bases, the J end lost 0 bases, and 11 bases lay between the germline ends. Germline V gene lookup returns CDR1 LNHDA and CDR2 SQIVND (reference sequence). The chain's CDR3 is CASRPVAANTGELFF. CDR3 bases: TGTGCCAGTAGACCCGTAGCGGCGAACACCGGGGAGCTGTTTTTT.

V gene TRBV5-6 combines with J gene TRBJ1-5; D gene unclear. V lost 4 bases, J lost 2 bases, and 16 bases lay in between. Germline V gene sequence: CDR1 SGHDT, CDR2 YYEEEE. This CDR3 has 16 residues. CDR3: CASSLRAAGGNQPQHF. The DNA for the CDR3 is TGTGCCAGCAGCCTGAGGGCGGCTGGGGGCAATCAGCCCCAGCATTTT.

J is TRBJ2-7 and V is TRBV5-4; 11 nucleotides match TRBD1. Germline assignment: CDR1 SGHNT and CDR2 YYREEE (reference sequence). This CDR3 has 14 residues. V shed 4 bases and J 6 bases; nucleotides not matched to a gene: 6. This chain's CDR3 is CASSSPGQGGEQYF. The CDR3 DNA reads TGTGCCAGCAGCAGCCCGGGACAGGGGGGCGAGCAGTACTTC.

This chain links TRBV7-2 with TRBJ1-2; no firm D call. This CDR3 has 14 amino acids. Germline V CDR1 and CDR2: SGHTA, FQGNSA. V shed 1 base and J shed 8 bases, with 14 bases lying between them. The CDR3 loop is CASSLDQAIGGYTF. CDR3 sequence (DNA): TGTGCCAGCAGCTTAGACCAGGCGATTGGCGGCTACACCTTC.

J is TRBJ1-1 and V is TRBV6-5; 9 bases line up with TRBD1. The ends lost 5 bases at V and 7 bases at J; junction bases unmatched: 8. The CDR3 consists of 14 residues. Germline V gives CDR1 MNHEY, CDR2 SVGAGI. The CDR3 loop reads CASSPRTGAVEAFF. CDR3 nucleotides: TGTGCCAGCAGTCCTAGGACAGGGGCGGTTGAAGCTTTCTTT.

V and J are TRBV6-5 and TRBJ1-6; TRBD1 agrees at 7 bases. Germline V gene sequence: CDR1 MNHEY, CDR2 SVGAGI. This CDR3 has 15 residues. The junction had 11 bases not matched to a gene; V was cut back by 10 bases and J by 5 bases. CDR3 in DNA: TGTGCCACCAAGAGGACAGGCGGGGATAATTCACCCCTCCACTTT. It codes for CATKRTGGDNSPLHF.

This clone showed up just a few times. The chain couples TRBV7-2 to TRBJ1-1; maybe TRBD1 (6 bases). CDR1 and CDR2 from the germline V gene are SGHTA and FQGNSA. Trimming stripped 4 bases from V and 5 bases from J, with 11 bases between. The CDR3 covers 13 residues. CDR3 coding DNA: TGTGCCAGCAGCTACATACAGGGAACTGAAGCTTTCTTT. Translating gives CASSYIQGTEAFF.

The J gene is TRBJ2-3, the V gene TRBV7-2, with 7 bases that match TRBD2. From germline, CDR1 is SGHTA and CDR2 FQGNSA. V lost 5 bases and J lost 3; bases outside the gene matches: 14. The CDR3 consists of 17 residues. The CDR3 nucleotides are TGTGCCAGCAGCCGTCTAGGGCGGGGGATACGAACAGATACGCAGTATTTT. This codes for CASSRLGRGIRTDTQYF.

In this sample, this clone turned up a few times. The gene calls are TRBV15 and TRBJ2-7; the D gene is possibly TRBD2 (6 bases). The CDR3 has 14 residues. Germline CDR1 LNHNV, CDR2 YYDKDF (reference sequence). The V end lost 3 bases, the J end lost 9 bases, and 18 bases lay between the germline ends. DNA of the CDR3: TGTGCCACCAGCAGTGTGGCGCGGGGAGGATGGCAGTACTTC. This encodes CATSSVARGGWQYF.

This clone was counted a single time. The DNA for the CDR3 is TGTGCCAGCAGTCTCCGGGGGGGGGCAGGTCATAATTCACCCCTCCACTTT. It codes for CASSLRGGAGHNSPLHF. The chain joins TRBV27 to TRBJ1-6, with a tentative D call TRBD1 (6 bases). In germline, CDR1 is MNHEY, CDR2 SMNVEV (reference sequence). The CDR3 sequence is 17 residues long. V was trimmed by 5 bases and J by 5 bases, leaving 19 bases between them.